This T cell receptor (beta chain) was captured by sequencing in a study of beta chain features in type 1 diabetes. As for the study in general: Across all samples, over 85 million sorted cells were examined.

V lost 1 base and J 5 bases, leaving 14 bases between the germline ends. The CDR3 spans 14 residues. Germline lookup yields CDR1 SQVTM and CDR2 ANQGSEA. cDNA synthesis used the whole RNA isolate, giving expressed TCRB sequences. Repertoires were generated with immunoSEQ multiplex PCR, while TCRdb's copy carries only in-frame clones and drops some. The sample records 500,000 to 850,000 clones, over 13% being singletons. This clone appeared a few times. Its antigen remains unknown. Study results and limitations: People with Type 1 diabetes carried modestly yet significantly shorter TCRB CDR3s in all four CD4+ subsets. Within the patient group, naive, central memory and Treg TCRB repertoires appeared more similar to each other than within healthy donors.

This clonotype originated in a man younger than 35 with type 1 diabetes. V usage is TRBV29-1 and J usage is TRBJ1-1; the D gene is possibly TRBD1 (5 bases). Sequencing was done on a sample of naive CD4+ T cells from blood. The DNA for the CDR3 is TGCAGCGTTGAAGGCTCTCCGGGGGTAACTGAAGCTTTCTTT. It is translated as CSVEGSPGVTEAFF.